The source of this T cell receptor (beta chain) is a study of blood T cell repertoires in COVID-19 (dated by TCRdb to 2020 to 2022). Broadly, across the study: The collaborator samples originated in the United States, Italy and Spain and spanned the acute and convalescent phases of COVID-19. Sample metadata almost always included a de-identified subject ID, COVID-19 status, age in years and sex. Where available, HLA class I and class II types were obtained from metadata supplied by the sample provider rather than from assay-based typing. Samples came from the ongoing ImmuneRACE study (first 160 participants) plus 1,254 subjects from 6 global collaborators. The repertoires were made available in a free public database intended to serve as a resource for research on the immune response to SARS-CoV-2. Subjects who had been exposed to COVID-19, were actively infected with it, or had recovered from it provided the deeply sampled blood TCRbeta repertoires that made up the dataset. The material from the prospective study consisted of cDNA or gDNA derived from T cells, B-cell-depleted T cells, or PBMCs.

In the case of this clone: Its antigen is unknown. No qualities accompany the bases; no much larger clone lies one base away.

CDR1 KGHSH and CDR2 LQKENI are derived from the germline V gene. From cysteine to phenylalanine, the CDR3 is 14 amino acids long. Here the CDR3 DNA is all that survives: 42 bases in frame from base 1. From V the trimming removes 2 bases and from J it removes 3 bases, while the gene matches leave 4 bases of the junction unaccounted for. TCRbeta CDR3 regions were amplified from genomic DNA by means of the immunoSEQ Assay, a bias-controlled multiplex PCR. The authors' analysis ran thus. Nucleated cell counts per sample were estimated from amplification of reference gene primers within the assay. To quantify the absolute abundance of each unique TCRbeta CDR3 rearrangement, sequence reads were collapsed and filtered. For each sample, productive Simpson clonality was calculated by taking the square root of Simpson's diversity index across productive rearrangements. This is the immuneACCESS table as TCRdb keeps it, with only in-frame sequences that have V and J called. A part of the clones is gone; compared with another copy, unresolved V genes explain less than half, and the rest is unexplained. V, J and clone size were drawn from that table, and D and trimming were deduced from the DNA. This sample has approximately 150,000 clones in its table, and approximately 81% of those were observed once. The ten largest clones take up approximately 8.2% of the sample.

The collaborating institutions used their own protocols to collect whole blood in K2EDTA tubes. For TCRbeta analysis, collaborator samples were shipped as frozen whole blood, as isolated PBMCs, or as DNA extracted from either sample type. What the research found in general, with its limitations: The amount of clinical and demographic metadata varied by source and participant and was provided uncurated.

Sequences were obtained from peripheral blood. The chain couples TRBV18 to TRBJ2-7; 7 middle bases align to TRBD1. This TCR was recovered from a human donor in a cohort sampled during active COVID-19. The nucleotides read TGTGCCAGCTCACCAATCCGGGACAGCTACGAGCAGTACTTC. Its coded protein is CASSPIRDSYEQYF. Extended through the reference TRBV18 and TRBJ2-7 proteins, this CDR3 yields the full variable domain: NAGVMQNPRHLVRRRGQEARLRCSPMKGHSHVYWYRQLPEEGLKFMVYLQKENIIDESGMPKERFSAEFPKEGPSILRIQQVVRGDSAAYFCASSPIRDSYEQYFGPGTRLTVT.